The 8 T cell receptor beta chains below come from one sample, sequenced in a study of T cells in Graves' hyperthyroidism and ophthalmopathy. TCR beta CDR3 sequences were amplified from RNA transcripts. The HTBI primer set served for first-round RT-PCR of the TCR CDR3. Each CDR3 protein gets one entry after TCRdb re-called the multiplex PCR reads with MiXCR. The data show roughly 580,000 distinct CDR3 sequences, under 60% seen once. The source material was peripheral blood or thyroid tissue (not recorded which). Receptors were obtained from a young woman with Graves' hyperthyroidism.

This clonotype was found many times. The chain carries TRBV7-9 and TRBJ2-7; tentative D call: TRBD1 (7 bases). The V end lost 4 bases, the J end lost 5 bases, and 15 bases lay between the germline ends. Germline CDR1 SEHNR, CDR2 FQNEAQ (reference sequence). This CDR3 is 14 amino acids long. This CDR3 is CASSSKTGRNEQYF. CDR3 coding DNA: TGTGCCAGCAGCTCCAAGACAGGGAGGAACGAGCAGTACTTC.

In DNA, the CDR3 is TGTGCCTGGAGGACCAGCGGGAGACAGACCCAGTACTTC. It yields the protein CAWRTSGRQTQYF. The V call is TRBV30, the J call TRBJ2-5; 8 bases are a match to TRBD2. CDR1 is GTSNPN and CDR2 is SVGIG in the germline V gene (reference sequence). V trimming: 3 bases; J trimming: 6 bases; junction bases outside the gene matches: 6. This CDR3 comprises 13 residues.

The gene calls are TRBV29-1 and TRBJ2-7; 12 bases map to TRBD2. The V and J ends lost 4 bases and 3 bases, in that order; junction bases with no gene match: 4. CDR1 and CDR2 from the germline V gene are SQVTM and ANQGSEA. This CDR3 is 14 amino acids long. The DNA of the CDR3 is TGCAGCGTTGGAGCGACTAGCGGGAGCTACGAGCAGTACTTC. Translated, it gives CSVGATSGSYEQYF.

Points on this clonotype: A read error is possible here, since a much larger clone lies one base away. The CDR3 region has the DNA TGTGCCGGGCTCTTCACCCAAGAGACCCAGTACTTC. Amino acids: CAGLFTQETQYF. This rearrangement joins TRBV2 to TRBJ2-5; D call uncertain. CDR1 SNHLY and CDR2 FYNNEI come from the germline V gene. This CDR3 contains 12 residues. V lost 11 bases to trimming and J lost 1 base, with 11 bases between them.

The chain has TRBV12-3 or TRBV12-4 and TRBJ1-4; 8 positions agree with TRBD1. This CDR3 spans 15 amino acids. J lost 7 bases, V lost 0 bases, and 4 bases had no gene match. Here the CDR3 reads CASSLAGQGPEKLFF. In nucleotides, the CDR3 is TGTGCCAGCAGTTTAGCCGGACAGGGCCCTGAAAAACTGTTTTTT.

The table lists this clonotype with many counts. The chain has TRBV7-2 and TRBJ2-7; D remains ambiguous. The CDR3 runs to 11 residues. Trimming removed 6 bases from V and 2 bases from J, with 5 bases in between. Germline V gene sequence: CDR1 SGHTA, CDR2 FQGNSA. The CDR3 DNA reads TGTGCCAGCAGTGGTACCTACGAGCAGTACTTC. Translated, it gives CASSGTYEQYF.

This clonotype showed up just a few times. In DNA form, the CDR3 reads TGTGCCAGCACGACAGTCAGCAATCAGCCCCAGCATTTT. Its translation is CASTTVSNQPQHF. The chain recombines TRBV12-3 or TRBV12-4 with TRBJ1-5, with D perhaps TRBD1 (5 bases). The CDR3 is 13 amino acids. V was trimmed by 7 bases and J by 1 base, leaving 8 bases between them.

This clonotype came up many times. V usage is TRBV29-1 and J usage is TRBJ2-7; 8 nucleotides line up with TRBD2. CDR3 length: 12 residues. CDR1 is SQVTM, CDR2 ANQGSEA, per germline. Trimming at V came to 7 bases and at J to 5 bases, leaving 7 bases not matched to a gene. CDR3 DNA sequence: TGCAGCGGGGGACTAGGGCGGAACGAGCAGTACTTC. Translated, it gives CSGGLGRNEQYF.